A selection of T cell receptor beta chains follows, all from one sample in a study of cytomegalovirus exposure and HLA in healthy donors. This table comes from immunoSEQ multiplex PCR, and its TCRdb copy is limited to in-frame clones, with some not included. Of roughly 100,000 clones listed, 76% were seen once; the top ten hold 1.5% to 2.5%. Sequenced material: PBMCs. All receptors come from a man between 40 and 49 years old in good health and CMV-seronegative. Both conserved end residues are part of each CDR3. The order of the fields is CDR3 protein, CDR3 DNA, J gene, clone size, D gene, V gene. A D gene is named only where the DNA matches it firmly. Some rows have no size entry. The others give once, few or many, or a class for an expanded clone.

CDR3 protein: CASSLGWGQHQGAQETQYF
CDR3 DNA: TGTGCCAGCAGCTTGGGCTGGGGACAACACCAAGGGGCCCAAGAGACCCAGTACTTC
J gene: TRBJ2-5
clone size: once
D gene: -
V gene: TRBV5-4

CDR3 protein: CASSSSDRSYEQYF
CDR3 DNA: TGTGCCAGCAGTTCCTCGGACAGGTCCTACGAGCAGTACTTC
J gene: TRBJ2-7
clone size: -
D gene: TRBD1
V gene: TRBV28

CDR3 protein: CASSLEVGRFIYGYTF
CDR3 DNA: TGTGCCAGCAGCTTGGAGGTAGGGAGGTTCATCTATGGCTACACCTTC
J gene: TRBJ1-2
clone size: -
D gene: -
V gene: TRBV5-6

CDR3 protein: CASSYSGRSSYEQYF
CDR3 DNA: TGTGCCAGCAGTTACTCGGGTCGGAGCTCCTACGAGCAGTACTTC
J gene: TRBJ2-7
clone size: -
D gene: -
V gene: TRBV6-6

CDR3 protein: CASSLDLGRGIYEQYF
CDR3 DNA: TGTGCCAGCAGCTTAGATCTAGGCAGGGGTATCTACGAGCAGTACTTC
J gene: TRBJ2-7
clone size: -
D gene: -
V gene: TRBV11-2

CDR3 protein: CASSLEPGAAYGYTF
CDR3 DNA: TGCGCCAGCAGCTTGGAACCAGGGGCGGCCTATGGCTACACCTTC
J gene: TRBJ1-2
clone size: -
D gene: -
V gene: TRBV5-1

CDR3 protein: CATEGDNQPQHF
CDR3 DNA: TGTGCCACTGAGGGAGACAATCAGCCCCAGCATTTT
J gene: TRBJ1-5
clone size: -
D gene: -
V gene: TRBV28

CDR3 protein: CASSLAPAGRTDTQYF
CDR3 DNA: TGCGCCAGCAGCTTGGCTCCAGCGGGGAGGACAGATACGCAGTATTTT
J gene: TRBJ2-3
clone size: -
D gene: TRBD2
V gene: TRBV5-1

CDR3 protein: CASSLGAGTGNGYTF
CDR3 DNA: TGCGCCAGCAGCTTGGGCGCCGGGACAGGGAACGGCTACACCTTC
J gene: TRBJ1-2
clone size: -
D gene: TRBD1
V gene: TRBV5-1

CDR3 protein: CASSFRDSGNSPLHF
CDR3 DNA: TGTGCCAGCAGTTTTCGGGACAGCGGCAATTCACCCCTCCACTTT
J gene: TRBJ1-6
clone size: -
D gene: TRBD1
V gene: TRBV27

CDR3 protein: CASSPHIDTGELFF
CDR3 DNA: TGTGCCAGCAGCCCGCACATCGACACCGGGGAGCTGTTTTTT
J gene: TRBJ2-2
clone size: few
D gene: -
V gene: TRBV7-2

CDR3 protein: CASSVGQGASYEQYF
CDR3 DNA: TGTGCCAGCAGCGTGGGACAGGGGGCGTCCTACGAGCAGTACTTC
J gene: TRBJ2-7
clone size: -
D gene: TRBD1
V gene: TRBV5-4

CDR3 protein: CASLRGSFTDTQYF
CDR3 DNA: TGTGCCAGCCTTAGGGGCAGCTTCACAGATACGCAGTATTTT
J gene: TRBJ2-3
clone size: -
D gene: -
V gene: TRBV6-6

CDR3 protein: CASSASLQGYGYGYTF
CDR3 DNA: TGTGCCAGCAGCGCCTCTCTACAGGGGTATGGCTATGGCTACACCTTC
J gene: TRBJ1-2
clone size: -
D gene: TRBD1
V gene: TRBV9

CDR3 protein: CASSLRGYGQYF
CDR3 DNA: TGTGCCAGCAGCTTACGAGGGTACGGGCAGTACTTC
J gene: TRBJ2-7
clone size: -
D gene: -
V gene: TRBV7-9

CDR3 protein: CASSLLWGGNEKLFF
CDR3 DNA: TGTGCCAGCAGTTTATTATGGGGGGGGAATGAAAAACTGTTTTTT
J gene: TRBJ1-4
clone size: -
D gene: -
V gene: TRBV28

CDR3 protein: CASSIDIRRPRTNEQFF
CDR3 DNA: TGTGCCAGTAGTATAGATATTCGGAGACCCCGAACTAATGAGCAGTTCTTC
J gene: TRBJ2-1
clone size: -
D gene: -
V gene: TRBV19

CDR3 protein: CASSRGAITEAFF
CDR3 DNA: TGTGCCAGCAGTCGGGGGGCCATCACTGAAGCTTTCTTT
J gene: TRBJ1-1
clone size: few
D gene: -
V gene: TRBV6-6

CDR3 protein: CATSRDLAGGGPGYF
CDR3 DNA: TGTGCCACCAGCAGAGATCTCGCGGGAGGCGGCCCTGGGTACTTC
J gene: TRBJ2-7
clone size: few
D gene: TRBD2
V gene: TRBV15

CDR3 protein: CASSRQGDQPQHF
CDR3 DNA: TGTGCCAGTTCTAGACAGGGGGATCAGCCCCAGCATTTT
J gene: TRBJ1-5
clone size: -
D gene: TRBD1
V gene: TRBV19

CDR3 protein: CASSDQGTYNEQFF
CDR3 DNA: TGTGCCAGCAGTGACCAGGGGACCTACAATGAGCAGTTCTTC
J gene: TRBJ2-1
clone size: few
D gene: -
V gene: TRBV6-1

CDR3 protein: CASSYTDMNTEAFF
CDR3 DNA: TGTGCCAGCAGTTACACCGACATGAACACTGAAGCTTTCTTT
J gene: TRBJ1-1
clone size: -
D gene: -
V gene: TRBV6-5

CDR3 protein: CASSGPTGQYEQYF
CDR3 DNA: TGTGCCAGTAGCGGTCCGACAGGCCAGTACGAGCAGTACTTC
J gene: TRBJ2-7
clone size: -
D gene: -
V gene: TRBV19

CDR3 protein: CASSKGTAGGDEQYF
CDR3 DNA: TGTGCCAGCAGCAAAGGGACAGCGGGAGGGGACGAGCAGTACTTC
J gene: TRBJ2-7
clone size: -
D gene: TRBD2
V gene: TRBV7-6

CDR3 protein: CASRFGGLFSSALYGYTF
CDR3 DNA: TGTGCCAGCAGATTCGGGGGGTTGTTTTCGTCCGCTCTCTATGGCTACACCTTC
J gene: TRBJ1-2
clone size: -
D gene: -
V gene: TRBV28

CDR3 protein: CASSVGGRGSGNTIYF
CDR3 DNA: TGTGCCAGCAGCGTAGGGGGGCGAGGGTCTGGAAACACCATATATTTT
J gene: TRBJ1-3
clone size: -
D gene: -
V gene: TRBV9

CDR3 protein: CASSFYNRGNSPLHF
CDR3 DNA: TGTGCCAGCAGCTTTTACAACAGGGGGAACTCACCCCTCCACTTT
J gene: TRBJ1-6
clone size: -
D gene: TRBD1
V gene: TRBV7-2

CDR3 protein: CASSQALGEQFF
CDR3 DNA: TGCGCCAGCAGCCAAGCACTAGGAGAGCAGTTCTTC
J gene: TRBJ2-1
clone size: -
D gene: -
V gene: TRBV4-3

CDR3 protein: CSAGQGNEQYF
CDR3 DNA: TGCAGTGCTGGACAAGGGAACGAGCAGTACTTC
J gene: TRBJ2-7
clone size: -
D gene: -
V gene: TRBV20-1

CDR3 protein: CASSQDRSSYGYTF
CDR3 DNA: TGCGCCAGCAGCCAAGATCGGTCGTCCTATGGCTACACCTTC
J gene: TRBJ1-2
clone size: -
D gene: -
V gene: TRBV4-3

CDR3 protein: CASSLEGMGYGYTF
CDR3 DNA: TGCGCCAGCAGCTTGGAGGGGATGGGCTATGGCTACACCTTC
J gene: TRBJ1-2
clone size: -
D gene: -
V gene: TRBV5-1

CDR3 protein: CASSLGVADTQYF
CDR3 DNA: TGTGCCAGCAGCTTAGGGGTTGCAGATACGCAGTATTTT
J gene: TRBJ2-3
clone size: -
D gene: -
V gene: TRBV5-8

CDR3 protein: CSVVPSGRVQFF
CDR3 DNA: TGCAGCGTTGTGCCTAGCGGGAGGGTTCAGTTCTTC
J gene: TRBJ2-1
clone size: once
D gene: TRBD2
V gene: TRBV29-1